This T cell receptor (beta chain) was captured by sequencing in a study of shared clonotypes between healthy human individuals. CDR3 size: 15 residues. V lost 0 bases and J lost 8, with 14 bases in between. CDR1 and CDR2 from the germline V gene are MNHEY and SMNVEV (reference sequence). As defined, naive CD8 cells were CD45RO-negative and positively selected for CCR7, with terminally differentiated effector memory CD45RA+ cells excluded. The assay was immunoSEQ multiplex PCR, and TCRdb's table has in-frame clones only and misses some. The sample records around 2,000,000 clones, 85% to 95% being singletons.

V and J are TRBV27 and TRBJ1-3, with TRBD1 as a possible D gene (5 bases). This clonotype originated in a man aged 18 to 29 in good health. Sequencing was done on a sample of naive CD8+ T cells sorted from blood. DNA of the CDR3: TGTGCCAGCAGTTTATCGGCGGGGCTGATAGACACCATATATTTT. Translation gives CASSLSAGLIDTIYF.